Following are 17 T cell receptor beta chains from one sample sequenced in a study of cytomegalovirus exposure and HLA in healthy donors. The PCR contained 60 Vbeta and 13 Jbeta primers. Assay used: immunoSEQ multiplex PCR; TCRdb lists only in-frame clones, some missing. The sample includes about 80,000 clones, 62% of them seen just once. What was sequenced was PBMCs. The receptor set was obtained from a male donor in good health and CMV-seropositive.

The V call is TRBV7-2, the J call TRBJ1-5; weak D call: TRBD1 (5 bases). V lost 1 base and J 4 bases, leaving 8 bases between the germline ends. There are 14 residues in the CDR3. Germline lookup yields CDR1 SGHTA and CDR2 FQGNSA. This CDR3 reads CASSLEAGNQPQHF. The CDR3 nucleotides read TGTGCCAGCAGCTTAGAGGCAGGGAATCAGCCCCAGCATTTT. Full variable domain (remainder filled in from reference TRBV7-2 and TRBJ1-5): GAGVSQSPSNKVTEKGKDVELRCDPISGHTALYWYRQSLGQGLEFLIYFQGNSAPDKSGLPSDRFSAERTGGSVSTLTIQRTQQEDSAVYLCASSLEAGNQPQHFGDGTRLSIL.

The CDR3, as DNA: TGTGCCAGCAGCTTGGGGGACACCTACGAGCAGTACTTC. The encoded protein is CASSLGDTYEQYF. The rearrangement uses TRBV5-6 and TRBJ2-7; tentative D call: TRBD1 (6 bases). V lost 0 bases to trimming and J lost 2 bases, with 6 bases between them. The germline V gene encodes CDR1 SGHDT and CDR2 YYEEEE. The length of the CDR3 is 13 residues.

This clone occurred a few times. This chain uses TRBV4-3 with TRBJ1-1; 7 bases line up with TRBD1. With 1 base clipped from V and 7 bases from J, the junction kept 3 bases outside the gene matches. The CDR3 covers 13 residues. The germline V gene has CDR1 LGHNA and CDR2 YSLEER. In DNA, the CDR3 is TGCGCCAGCAGCCAAGCCAGGGGGTGTGAAGCTTTCTTT. This gives the protein CASSQARGCEAFF.

The chain is built from TRBV7-6 and TRBJ2-7, with TRBD1 matching 9 bases. Germline loops: CDR1 SGHVS, CDR2 FNYEAQ. Trimming removed 7 bases from V and 6 bases from J; junction bases left unmatched: 7. The CDR3 contains 13 residues. CDR3 sequence reads: CASTLQGAGEQYF. Here the CDR3 DNA reads TGTGCCAGCACCCTACAGGGGGCAGGCGAGCAGTACTTC.

This clone was seen just once. J is TRBJ1-1 and V is TRBV28, with TRBD1 identical over 10 bases. Unmatched junction bases numbered 7, after V lost 5 bases and J lost 1 base. There are 16 residues in the CDR3. Germline CDR1 is MDHEN and CDR2 is SYDVKM. The CDR3 reads CASSGRDRGPNTEAFF. CDR3 coding DNA: TGTGCCAGCAGTGGCAGGGACAGGGGACCGAACACTGAAGCTTTCTTT. Full variable domain (remainder filled in from reference TRBV28 and TRBJ1-1): DVKVTQSSRYLVKRTGEKVFLECVQDMDHENMFWYRQDPGLGLRLIYFSYDVKMKEKGDIPEGYSVSREKKERFSLILESASTNQTSMYLCASSGRDRGPNTEAFFGQGTRLTVV.

This rearrangement joins TRBV5-4 to TRBJ2-1; 8 nucleotides line up with TRBD2. The CDR3 totals 15 residues. Trimming removed 4 bases from V and 0 bases from J; junction bases left unmatched: 3. Germline-derived CDR1 and CDR2 are SGHNT and YYREEE (reference sequence). CDR3 DNA: TGTGCCAGCAGCGGGAGCGGGAGCTCCTACAATGAGCAGTTCTTC. This translates into CASSGSGSSYNEQFF.

This chain uses TRBV30 with TRBJ2-3; 9 bases agree with TRBD2. J lost 6 bases, V lost 1 base, and 8 bases had no gene match. Germline V lookup: CDR1 GTSNPN, CDR2 SVGIG (reference sequence). The CDR3 is 15 residues long. CDR3: CAWSGTSGQGDTQYF. The CDR3 DNA reads as TGTGCCTGGAGTGGTACTAGCGGGCAGGGGGATACGCAGTATTTT.

The J gene is TRBJ2-7, the V gene TRBV11-1; no definite D call. Trimming removed 5 bases from V and 3 bases from J, with 8 bases in between. The CDR3 is made up of 12 amino acids. Germline assignment: CDR1 SGHAT and CDR2 FQDESV (reference sequence). The CDR3 nucleotides read TGTGCCAGCAGCGCCCGGGTCTACGAGCAGTACTTC. This gives the protein CASSARVYEQYF.

The gene calls are TRBV6-5 and TRBJ2-7; D is possibly TRBD1 (5 bases). The CDR3 has 12 residues. Per the germline V gene, CDR1 is MNHEY and CDR2 is SVGAGI. Trimming pared 2 bases from V and 5 bases from J, leaving 7 bases between. In DNA, the CDR3 is TGTGCCAGCAGTTACAAGGGGAACGAGCAGTACTTC. Translated: CASSYKGNEQYF.

This sequence joins TRBV28 and TRBJ2-5; 10 bases line up with TRBD1. Per germline, CDR1 MDHEN and CDR2 SYDVKM. The CDR3 is 19 amino acids. V dropped 5 bases and J dropped 2; count of bases not matched to a gene: 17. The CDR3 DNA reads TGTGCCAGCAGTCCCCGGGACAGGGGTACCCGATTACCACAAGAGACCCAGTACTTC. This sequence encodes CASSPRDRGTRLPQETQYF. Full variable domain (remainder filled in from reference TRBV28 and TRBJ2-5): DVKVTQSSRYLVKRTGEKVFLECVQDMDHENMFWYRQDPGLGLRLIYFSYDVKMKEKGDIPEGYSVSREKKERFSLILESASTNQTSMYLCASSPRDRGTRLPQETQYFGPGTRLLVL.

This chain connects TRBV15 to TRBJ2-1; TRBD2 aligns across 7 bases. With V trimmed by 3 bases and J by 5 bases, 4 bases remained unmatched. CDR1 and CDR2 (germline): LNHNV, YYDKDF (reference sequence). The CDR3 contains 14 residues. The CDR3 is CATSSSGPNNEQFF. CDR3 nucleotides: TGTGCCACCAGCAGTAGCGGGCCCAACAATGAGCAGTTCTTC.

The sample holds a few counts of this clone. The chain is built from TRBV28 and TRBJ2-3; maybe TRBD1 (6 bases). V lost 5 bases and J 3 bases, leaving 18 bases between the germline ends. Germline-derived CDR1 and CDR2 are MDHEN and SYDVKM. CDR3 length: 16 amino acids. The CDR3 DNA reads TGTGCCAGCAGTATCCCTACAGGGATCGAAACAGATACGCAGTATTTT. It translates to CASSIPTGIETDTQYF. Together with reference TRBV28 and TRBJ2-3, the CDR3 gives the full variable domain: DVKVTQSSRYLVKRTGEKVFLECVQDMDHENMFWYRQDPGLGLRLIYFSYDVKMKEKGDIPEGYSVSREKKERFSLILESASTNQTSMYLCASSIPTGIETDTQYFGPGTRLTVL.

The chain carries TRBV7-6 and TRBJ1-3; 7 nucleotides agree with TRBD1. With V trimmed by 5 bases and J by 3 bases, 10 bases remained unmatched. The CDR3 extends over 16 amino acids. Germline CDR1 reads SGHVS; CDR2 reads FNYEAQ. The CDR3 region is CASSRGTTGYGNTIYF. The CDR3 DNA reads TGTGCCAGCAGCCGGGGGACGACAGGGTATGGAAACACCATATATTTT.

This clone was observed a few times. This rearrangement joins TRBV4-2 to TRBJ2-7; the D gene is possibly TRBD2 (5 bases). Germline values: CDR1 LGHNA, CDR2 YNFKEQ. V was cut by 1 base and J by 4 bases, with 11 bases left in between. The CDR3 has 14 residues. CDR3 DNA: TGTGCCAGCAGCCAAGGCGATTCGGGATACGAGCAGTACTTC. Its protein is CASSQGDSGYEQYF.

The gene calls are TRBV5-1 and TRBJ2-5, with D possibly matching TRBD2 (7 bases). This CDR3 is 19 amino acids long. V gave up 4 bases and J gave up 1 base, with 26 bases separating them. In germline, CDR1 is SGHRS, CDR2 YFSETQ. Here the CDR3 DNA reads TGCGCCAGCAGCCAACACCTCCTTGGAGGGGGAGGGAGCCAAGAGACCCAGTACTTC. Translated: CASSQHLLGGGGSQETQYF.

This clone was counted between two and nine times. The chain is built from TRBV4-2 and TRBJ1-1, with D hard to call. The CDR3 consists of 12 residues. V was shortened by 4 bases and J by 1 base, with 4 bases between the two germline ends. Germline CDR1 is LGHNA and CDR2 is YNFKEQ. The CDR3 is CASSPGNTEAFF. The CDR3 coding sequence is TGTGCCAGCAGCCCAGGGAACACTGAAGCTTTCTTT.

V is TRBV28 and J is TRBJ2-5, with 10 bases identical to TRBD2. The germline V gene encodes CDR1 MDHEN and CDR2 SYDVKM. Trimming removed 11 bases from V and 4 bases from J; junction bases left unmatched: 7. The CDR3 spans 13 residues. The CDR3 is CAGKRGGSETQYF. The CDR3 bases are TGTGCCGGCAAGCGGGGGGGCTCAGAGACCCAGTACTTC.